This TCR beta chain is from a study of glioma-infiltrating T cells after dendritic cell vaccination. Indicated time point: after dendritic cell vaccination, including at tumor progression/relapse. PBMC were collected before vaccination, two weeks after the third vaccination, and at progression. A remark on this clone: The antigen remains unidentified.

V dropped 5 bases and J dropped 8; count of bases not matched to a gene: 8. CDR3 length: 13 amino acids. CDR1 is SGHTA and CDR2 is FQGNSA in the germline V gene. Study observations and caveats: Patients with more pretreatment TILs had longer time to progression and survival.

Generated by immunoSEQ multiplex PCR, the TCRdb table keeps only in-frame clones and is missing some. The sample has approximately 60,000 clones; roughly 86% are singletons. V is TRBV7-2 and J is TRBJ1-1, with 7 nucleotides matching TRBD1. This TCR was recovered from a human donor with glioblastoma. The specimen comprised blood, sampled after dendritic cell vaccination. CDR3 protein: CASSRQGPNEAFF. The CDR3 bases are TGTGCCAGCAGCCGACAGGGCCCTAACGAAGCTTTCTTT.